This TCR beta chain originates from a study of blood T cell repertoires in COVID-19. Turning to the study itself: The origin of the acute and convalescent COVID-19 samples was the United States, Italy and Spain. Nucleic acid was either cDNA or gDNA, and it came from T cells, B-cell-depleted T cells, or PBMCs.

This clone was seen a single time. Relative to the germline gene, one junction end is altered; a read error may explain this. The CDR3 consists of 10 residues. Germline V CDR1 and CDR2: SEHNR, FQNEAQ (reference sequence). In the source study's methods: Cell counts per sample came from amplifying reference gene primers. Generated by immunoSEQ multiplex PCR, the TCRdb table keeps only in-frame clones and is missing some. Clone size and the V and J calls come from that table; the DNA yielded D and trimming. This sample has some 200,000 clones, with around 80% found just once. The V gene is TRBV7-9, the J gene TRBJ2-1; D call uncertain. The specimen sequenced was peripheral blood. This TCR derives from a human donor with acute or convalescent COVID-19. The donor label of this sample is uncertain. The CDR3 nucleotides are TGTGCCAGCGGCTTCTATGAGCAGTTCTTC. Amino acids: CASGFYEQFF.